This T cell receptor beta chain was recorded in a study of T cells after yellow fever vaccination. Overall study results and limits: A limited proportion of clonotypes was detected within both the CD4 and CD8 compartments.

One entry per CDR3 protein results from TCRdb running MiXCR on the 5' RACE reads. This table holds 450,000 to 550,000 distinct CDR3 sequences, 21% found once. Between the trimmed V and J ends, which lost 6 bases and 6 bases, there was a span of 11 bases. CDR3 length: 13 residues. Germline V gene lookup returns CDR1 MDHEN and CDR2 SYDVKM. This clonotype was seen ten or more times. Its antigen remains unidentified. Source: PBMCs, taken roughly 23 days after the first yellow fever vaccination. The source is a man aged 18 to 30 who received the YFV17D yellow fever vaccine. The chain recombines TRBV28 with TRBJ2-2; no clear D. Written as DNA, the CDR3 is TGTGCCAGCAGCCTCCGGTTATCCGGGGAGCTGTTTTTT. Residues: CASSLRLSGELFF.